In its sample, the clone carrying this T cell receptor (beta chain) was seen many times. Its specificity is unknown. The CDR3 spans 13 residues. The V gene lost 10 bases and the J gene lost 2 bases, with 11 bases spanning the gap. Germline assignment: CDR1 MGHDK and CDR2 SYGVNS. This specimen comes from a study of read filtering for tumor transcriptome and immune sequencing. Study-level information: Patients were some 16 male and some 15 female, mean age 65.9 years, range about 40 to 85. TCR-mapped reads were about 3.5 to 10.27 million with IR-seq versus roughly 85 to 1,300 with RNA-seq.

Points from the study as a whole: This fraction held mixed bone marrow immune cells after CD138-negative sorting. IR-seq and RNA-seq agreed better without single-read clonotypes.

From approximately 400 ng of RNA, a library with molecular barcoded alpha/delta and beta/gamma adaptors was made. TCRdb called the reads again in MiXCR, with one record for every CDR3 protein. Seen here are 50,000 or so distinct CDR3 sequences, more than 10% observed once, and the top ten hold about 14%. V is TRBV25-1 and J is TRBJ2-2; TRBD1 or TRBD2 may be the D gene (6 bases each). Input material: a population of CD138-negative cells sorted from bone marrow. This clonotype was sampled from a donor at least 40 years old with multiple myeloma. CDR3 region: CATRDINTGELFF. The CDR3 DNA reads as TGTGCCACGCGGGACATCAACACCGGGGAGCTGTTTTTT.